These 12 T cell receptor beta chains were sequenced from one sample in a study of blood T cell repertoires in COVID-19. TCRdb's table, derived via immunoSEQ multiplex PCR, lists solely in-frame clones and lacks some. The sample consists of over 50,000 clones, around four fifths of them appearing once. The sequenced material came from peripheral blood. These receptors were taken from a man in his 70s with acute or convalescent COVID-19.

The rearrangement joins TRBV19 to TRBJ2-6; possibly TRBD1 for D (5 bases). The CDR3 loop spans 14 amino acids. The ends were cut back, 6 bases at V and 2 bases at J, with 8 bases in the middle. Germline V gene data show CDR1 as LNHDA and CDR2 as SQIVND (reference sequence). The CDR3 coding sequence is TGTGCCAGTAGGTCAGGGCCTGGGGCCAACGTCCTGACTTTC. The encoded protein is CASRSGPGANVLTF.

J is TRBJ2-1 and V is TRBV2, with 8 bases that match TRBD1. V was clipped by 8 bases and J by 4 bases; unmatched bases: 7. Germline CDR1 is SNHLY and CDR2 is FYNNEI. This CDR3 has 14 residues. The DNA for the CDR3 is TGTGCCAGCGCCGGGACAGGAGGGTACAATGAGCAGTTCTTC. The encoded protein is CASAGTGGYNEQFF.

This chain connects TRBV2 to TRBJ2-7, with a possible D match to TRBD1 (5 bases). CDR1 and CDR2 from the germline V gene are SNHLY and FYNNEI. CDR3 length: 13 residues. Trimming pared 6 bases from V and 6 bases from J, leaving 15 bases between. The CDR3 spells CASRFQGKSEQYF. Here the CDR3 DNA reads TGTGCCAGCAGATTTCAGGGTAAGAGCGAGCAGTACTTC.

V and J are TRBV5-4 and TRBJ2-3; weak D call: TRBD2 (7 bases). This CDR3 comprises 15 residues. CDR1 and CDR2 (germline): SGHNT, YYREEE (reference sequence). Between the trimmed V and J ends, which lost 2 bases and 2 bases, there was a span of 12 bases. CDR3 in amino acids: CASSFRGADTDTQYF. The CDR3 DNA sequence: TGTGCCAGCAGCTTTCGGGGGGCCGACACAGATACGCAGTATTTT.

CDR3 loop: CASSYWGTGSGYTF. In DNA form, the CDR3 reads TGTGCCAGCAGTTACTGGGGGACAGGTTCTGGCTACACCTTC. The chain is built from TRBV6-5 and TRBJ1-2, with 8 bases that match TRBD1. The CDR3 is made up of 14 amino acids. J lost 7 bases, V lost 1 base, and 5 bases had no gene match. In germline, CDR1 is MNHEY, CDR2 SVGAGI.

V gene TRBV29-1 combines with J gene TRBJ2-7; the D gene is possibly TRBD1 (6 bases). The V end lost 4 bases, the J end lost 5 bases, and 12 bases lay between the germline ends. CDR3 length equals 12 residues. Germline V lookup: CDR1 SQVTM, CDR2 ANQGSEA. CDR3 bases: TGCAGCGTTGCGCAGGGGTCCCACGAGCAGTACTTC. Its protein is CSVAQGSHEQYF.

The chain employs TRBV5-1 and TRBJ1-2; 7 nucleotides line up with TRBD1. The CDR3 loop spans 14 amino acids. Germline V CDR1 and CDR2: SGHRS, YFSETQ. The junction had 5 bases not matched to a gene; V was cut back by 4 bases and J by 2 bases. The CDR3 sequence: CASSVTTGNYGYTF. In DNA, the CDR3 is TGCGCCAGCAGCGTTACGACAGGGAACTATGGCTACACCTTC.

This chain links TRBV7-9 with TRBJ1-4; D perhaps matches TRBD1 (5 bases). The germline V gene encodes CDR1 SEHNR and CDR2 FQNEAQ (reference sequence). CDR3 length equals 15 residues. V was trimmed by 4 bases and J by 7 bases, leaving 16 bases between them. CDR3 amino acids: CASSYSGGYGEKLFF. In nucleotides, the CDR3 is TGTGCCAGCAGCTATTCCGGGGGTTATGGTGAAAAACTGTTTTTT.

V and J are TRBV4-1 and TRBJ2-7; 7 nucleotides agree with TRBD1. This CDR3 comprises 15 residues. CDR1 MGHRA and CDR2 YSYEKL come from the germline V gene. Trimming cost V 3 bases and J 1 base; bases outside gene matches: 6. The chain's CDR3 is CASSHPGTASYEQYF. The DNA for the CDR3 is TGCGCCAGCAGCCACCCCGGGACAGCATCCTACGAGCAGTACTTC.

The CDR3 loop is CASSLVLAGQPSYF. DNA for the CDR3: TGTGCCAGCAGCTTGGTTCTTGCGGGACAGCCATCGTACTTC. This chain uses TRBV5-6 with TRBJ2-7, with D possibly being TRBD1 (7 bases). Germline-derived CDR1 and CDR2 are SGHDT and YYEEEE. The CDR3 totals 14 residues. Trimming pared 0 bases from V and 12 bases from J, leaving 19 bases between.

This clone was seen a handful of times. The chain has TRBV14 and TRBJ2-1; the match to TRBD2 covers 9 bases. The CDR3 is 16 amino acids. Germline trimming cut 2 bases from V and 10 bases from J; bases unmatched to any gene: 12. CDR1 is SGHDN, CDR2 FVKESK, per germline. CDR3 nucleotides: TGTGCCAGCAGCCAAACCGGGGGACTAGCCGCCCGGGAGCAGTTCTTC. It encodes CASSQTGGLAAREQFF.

The chain combines TRBV9 with TRBJ2-2; TRBD2 might be the D (5 bases). This CDR3 has 16 amino acids. The germline CDR1 and CDR2 sequences are SGDLS and YYNGEE. Between the trimmed V and J ends, which lost 5 bases and 4 bases, there was a span of 18 bases. CDR3: CASSPGVDFLTGELFF. The CDR3 DNA reads as TGTGCCAGCAGTCCCGGGGTCGACTTCCTCACCGGGGAGCTGTTTTTT.